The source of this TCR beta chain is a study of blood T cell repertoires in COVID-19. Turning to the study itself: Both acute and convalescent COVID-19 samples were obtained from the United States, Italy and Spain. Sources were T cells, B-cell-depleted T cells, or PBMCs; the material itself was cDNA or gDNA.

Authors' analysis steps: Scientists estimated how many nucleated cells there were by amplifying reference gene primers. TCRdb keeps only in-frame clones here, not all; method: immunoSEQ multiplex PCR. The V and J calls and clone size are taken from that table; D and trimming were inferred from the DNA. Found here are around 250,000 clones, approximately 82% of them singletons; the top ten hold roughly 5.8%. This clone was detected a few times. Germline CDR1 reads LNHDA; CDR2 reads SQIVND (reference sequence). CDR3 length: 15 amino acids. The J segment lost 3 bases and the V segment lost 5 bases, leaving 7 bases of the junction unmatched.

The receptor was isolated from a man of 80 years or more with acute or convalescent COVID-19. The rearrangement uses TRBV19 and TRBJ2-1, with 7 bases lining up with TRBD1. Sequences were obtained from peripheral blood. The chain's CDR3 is CASSLQQGFYNEQFF. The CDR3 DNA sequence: TGTGCCAGTAGTCTTCAACAGGGGTTCTACAATGAGCAGTTCTTC.